A selection of T cell receptor beta chains follows, all from one sample in a study of long-term antiretroviral therapy in people with HIV. Some clones are missing from TCRdb's copy, which holds only in-frame ones; the method was immunoSEQ multiplex PCR. The table shows 25,000 to 40,000 clones, with roughly 87% occurring only once. The sample here was unsorted PBMCs, taken 1.1 years after starting antiretroviral therapy. The receptors here all came from a man aged 18 to 35 with HIV. Both conserved end residues are part of each CDR3. D genes are given only for firm matches.

.	TRBJ2-7	TRBV7-9	TGTGCCAGCAGCTTAGTAGGGCGGGTCTACGAGCAGTACTTC	CASSLVGRVYEQYF
.	TRBJ2-1	TRBV28	TGTGCCAGCAGCCCGTTTGGAACTTCCTACAATGAGCAGTTCTTC	CASSPFGTSYNEQFF
TRBD1	TRBJ2-3	TRBV7-3	TGTGCCAGCAGCCTCCGACAGGGTGCAGATACGCAGTATTTT	CASSLRQGADTQYF
.	TRBJ1-1	TRBV6-4	TGTGCCAGCAGAGGAAACAGGAACACTGAAGCTTTCTTT	CASRGNRNTEAFF
TRBD2	TRBJ2-1	TRBV28	TGTGCCAGCAGTTCCATAAGACTGGCAGCGGGGGGTGAGCAGTTCTTC	CASSSIRLAAGGEQFF
.	TRBJ2-2	TRBV7-9	TGTGCCAGCAAAGGCGGGGAGCTGTTTTTT	CASKGGELFF
TRBD1	TRBJ2-7	TRBV28	TGTGCCAGCAGTCAACAGGGGTACGAGCAGTACTTC	CASSQQGYEQYF
TRBD1	TRBJ2-7	TRBV5-1	TGCGCCAGCAGCGGGACAGGGGGGTACGAGCAGTACTTC	CASSGTGGYEQYF
.	TRBJ1-3	TRBV14	TGTGCCAGCAGCCAAGAAGGGGGAGGCTCTGGAAACACCATATATTTT	CASSQEGGGSGNTIYF
TRBD2	TRBJ2-1	TRBV4-1	TGCGCCAGCAGCCAAGCTTCCAGCGGGAGGGTCTATGAGCAGTTCTTC	CASSQASSGRVYEQFF